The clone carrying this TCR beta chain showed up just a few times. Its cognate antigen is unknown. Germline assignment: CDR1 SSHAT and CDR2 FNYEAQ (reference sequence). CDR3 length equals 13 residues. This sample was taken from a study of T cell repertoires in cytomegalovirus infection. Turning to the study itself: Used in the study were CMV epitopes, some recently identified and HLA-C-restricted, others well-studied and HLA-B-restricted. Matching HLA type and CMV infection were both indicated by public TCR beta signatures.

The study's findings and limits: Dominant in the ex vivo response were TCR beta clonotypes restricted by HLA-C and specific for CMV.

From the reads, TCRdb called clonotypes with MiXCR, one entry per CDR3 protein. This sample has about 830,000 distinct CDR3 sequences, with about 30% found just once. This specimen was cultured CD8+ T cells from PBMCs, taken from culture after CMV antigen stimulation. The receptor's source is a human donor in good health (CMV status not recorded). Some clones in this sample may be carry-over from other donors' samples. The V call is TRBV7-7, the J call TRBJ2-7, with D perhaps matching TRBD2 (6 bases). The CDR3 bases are TGTGCTAGCAGCTTAGGCGAGGGAGGCGAGCAGTACGTC. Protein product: CASSLGEGGEQYV.